This note documents a single TCR beta chain sequence. The target antigen is unknown. CDR3 size: 16 residues. Germline lookup yields CDR1 LNHDA and CDR2 SQIVND (reference sequence). Trimming took 3 bases from V and 5 from J, leaving 19 bases between them. This sample was taken from a study of cytomegalovirus exposure and HLA in healthy donors. Study-wide results and limits: Overall, roughly 160 TCR beta chains were annotated as cytomegalovirus-associated. Sequencing depth roughly uniform across donors was assumed in presence/absence analyses. Later work associated 16,951 TCR beta sequences with HLA alleles at 0.05 false discovery rate.

Primers included in the PCR were 60 Vbeta and 13 Jbeta primers. Clones were sequenced by immunoSEQ multiplex PCR, and TCRdb holds only the in-frame ones, with some missing. Here the sample spans approximately 240,000 clones, 77% being singletons. The clonotype originates from a woman between 55 and 75 years old in good health and CMV-seropositive. The source material was PBMCs. The rearrangement joins TRBV19 to TRBJ1-1; tentative D call: TRBD1 (5 bases). The CDR3 is CASSMEAGRGRTEAFF. CDR3 nucleotide sequence: TGTGCCAGTAGTATGGAGGCGGGAAGGGGAAGAACTGAAGCTTTCTTT.